This is a list of T cell receptor beta chains from one sample in a study of blood T cell repertoires in COVID-19. TCRdb's copy holds only in-frame clones and misses some; the assay was immunoSEQ multiplex PCR. The sample has some 300,000 clones; roughly 89% are singletons. Sequencing input: peripheral blood. The source of these receptors is a woman in her 30s with COVID-19, enrolled during active disease. The CDR3 runs from the conserved cysteine through the conserved F or W. Each record gives: V gene, J gene, clone size, D gene, CDR3 protein, CDR3 DNA. The D gene is left open where the match is weak. Size is omitted from some rows. Given values are once, few, many or a class for expanded clones.

>TRBV7-3|TRBJ2-1|-|-
CASSSSQGNEQFF
TGTGCCAGCAGCTCCTCACAGGGCAATGAGCAGTTCTTC
>TRBV18|TRBJ1-2|-|-
CASSPIQGGENYGYTF
TGTGCCAGCTCACCAATCCAAGGAGGGGAAAACTATGGCTACACCTTC
>TRBV5-5|TRBJ1-5|-|TRBD1
CASSLDRGYNQPQHF
TGTGCCAGCAGCTTGGACAGGGGATACAATCAGCCCCAGCATTTT
>TRBV27|TRBJ1-1|-|-
CASSLSAGVFNTEAFF
TGTGCCAGCAGTTTATCGGCAGGGGTTTTTAACACTGAAGCTTTCTTT
>TRBV12-3/TRBV12-4|TRBJ1-1|-|-
CASSFGGTIEAFF
TGTGCCAGCAGTTTTGGGGGCACTATTGAAGCTTTCTTT
>TRBV9|TRBJ1-6|once|TRBD1
CASRGQGNSPLHF
TGTGCCAGCCGAGGACAGGGGAATTCACCCCTCCACTTT
>TRBV5-1|TRBJ1-2|-|TRBD1
CASRQGDEPPNYGYTF
TGCGCCAGCAGACAGGGGGATGAGCCCCCGAACTATGGCTACACCTTC
>TRBV19|TRBJ1-3|-|-
CATSHHSTGNTIYF
TGTGCCACTTCACACCATTCCACTGGAAACACCATATATTTT
>TRBV19|TRBJ2-5|-|TRBD1
CAREGQDQETQYF
TGTGCCAGAGAAGGACAGGACCAAGAGACCCAGTACTTC
>TRBV7-9|TRBJ1-4|-|-
CASSPPVAVAILEKLFF
TGTGCCAGCAGCCCCCCGGTGGCGGTGGCTATCCTCGAAAAACTGTTTTTT
>TRBV30|TRBJ1-2|-|TRBD1
CAWSSGGRGYTF
TGTGCCTGGTCCTCAGGGGGCAGGGGCTACACCTTC
>TRBV19|TRBJ1-1|once|-
CASSKGQSFEAFF
TGTGCCAGTAGTAAAGGACAGTCCTTTGAAGCTTTCTTT
>TRBV5-4|TRBJ2-3|-|TRBD1
CASSAGQGGFSDTQYF
TGTGCCAGCAGCGCGGGACAGGGGGGTTTTTCAGATACGCAGTATTTT
>TRBV24-1|TRBJ1-2|-|-
CATPGTRKGDGYTF
TGTGCCACCCCTGGGACTCGCAAAGGGGATGGCTACACCTTC
>TRBV28|TRBJ2-3|-|TRBD2
CASRFGLAGGEGTDTQYF
TGTGCCAGCAGGTTCGGACTAGCGGGGGGGGAGGGGACAGATACGCAGTATTTT
>TRBV2|TRBJ1-2|-|TRBD1
CASSDQGADYGYTF
TGTGCCAGCAGTGATCAGGGGGCCGACTATGGCTACACCTTC
>TRBV5-6|TRBJ1-3|-|-
CASSPSVRGIGNTIYF
TGTGCCAGCAGCCCCTCTGTTCGCGGAATTGGAAACACCATATATTTT